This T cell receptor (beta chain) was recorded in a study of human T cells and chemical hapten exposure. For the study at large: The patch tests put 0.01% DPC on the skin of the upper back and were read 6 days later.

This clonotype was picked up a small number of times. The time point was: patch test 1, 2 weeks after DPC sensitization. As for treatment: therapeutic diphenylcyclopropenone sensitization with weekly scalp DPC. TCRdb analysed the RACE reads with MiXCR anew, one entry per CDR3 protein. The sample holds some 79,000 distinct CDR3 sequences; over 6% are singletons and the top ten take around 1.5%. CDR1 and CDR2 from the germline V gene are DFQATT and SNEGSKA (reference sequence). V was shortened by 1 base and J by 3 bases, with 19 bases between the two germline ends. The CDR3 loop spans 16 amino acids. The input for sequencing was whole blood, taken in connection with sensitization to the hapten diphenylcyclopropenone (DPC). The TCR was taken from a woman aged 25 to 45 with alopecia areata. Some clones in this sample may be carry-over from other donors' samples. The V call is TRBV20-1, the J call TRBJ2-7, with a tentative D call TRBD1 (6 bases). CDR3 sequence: CSARAPPARGIYEQYF. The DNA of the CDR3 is TGCAGTGCTAGAGCCCCCCCGGCCAGGGGCATCTACGAGCAGTACTTC.